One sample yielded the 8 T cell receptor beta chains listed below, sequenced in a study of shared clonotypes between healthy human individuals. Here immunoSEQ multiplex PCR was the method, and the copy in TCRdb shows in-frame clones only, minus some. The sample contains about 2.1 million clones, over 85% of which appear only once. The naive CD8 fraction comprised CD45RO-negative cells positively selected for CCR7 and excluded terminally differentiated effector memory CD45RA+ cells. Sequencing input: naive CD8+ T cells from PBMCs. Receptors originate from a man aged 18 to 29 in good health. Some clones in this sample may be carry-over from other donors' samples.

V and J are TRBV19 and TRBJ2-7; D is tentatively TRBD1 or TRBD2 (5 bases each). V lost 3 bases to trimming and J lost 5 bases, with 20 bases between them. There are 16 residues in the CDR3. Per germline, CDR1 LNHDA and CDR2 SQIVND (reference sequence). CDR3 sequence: CASSISMGPQVHEQYF. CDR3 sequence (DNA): TGTGCCAGTAGTATTTCAATGGGACCCCAGGTCCACGAGCAGTACTTC.

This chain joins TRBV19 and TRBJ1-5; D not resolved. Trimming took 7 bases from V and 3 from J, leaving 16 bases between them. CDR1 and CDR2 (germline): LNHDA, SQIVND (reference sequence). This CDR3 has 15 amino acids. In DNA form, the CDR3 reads TGTGCCAGTACCCTCCTGGGTCTCTTCAATCAGCCCCAGCATTTT. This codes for CASTLLGLFNQPQHF.

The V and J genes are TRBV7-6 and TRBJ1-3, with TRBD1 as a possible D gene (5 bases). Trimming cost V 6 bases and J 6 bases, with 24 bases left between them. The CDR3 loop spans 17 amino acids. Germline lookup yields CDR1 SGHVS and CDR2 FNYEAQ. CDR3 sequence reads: CASSQYAPGVAENTIYF. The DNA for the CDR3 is TGTGCCAGCAGTCAATACGCCCCGGGGGTTGCGGAAAACACCATATATTTT. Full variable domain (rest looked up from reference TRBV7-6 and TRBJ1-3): GAGVSQSPRYKVTKRGQDVALRCDPISGHVSLYWYRQALGQGPEFLTYFNYEAQQDKSGLPNDRFSAERPEGSISTLTIQRTEQRDSAMYRCASSQYAPGVAENTIYFGEGSWLTVV.

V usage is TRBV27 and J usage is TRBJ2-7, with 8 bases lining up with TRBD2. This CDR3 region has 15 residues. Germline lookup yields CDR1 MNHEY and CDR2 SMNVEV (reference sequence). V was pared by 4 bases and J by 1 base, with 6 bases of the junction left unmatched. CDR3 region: CASSWGSGVSYEQYF. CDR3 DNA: TGTGCCAGCAGTTGGGGTAGCGGGGTGTCCTACGAGCAGTACTTC.

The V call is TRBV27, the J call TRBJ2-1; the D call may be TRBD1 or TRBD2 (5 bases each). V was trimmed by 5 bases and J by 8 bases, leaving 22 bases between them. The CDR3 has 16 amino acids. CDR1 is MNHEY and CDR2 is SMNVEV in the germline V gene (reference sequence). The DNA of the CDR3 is TGTGCCAGCAGTCCCTCCCAGGGACCCCTAAGCTATGAGCAGTTCTTC. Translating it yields CASSPSQGPLSYEQFF.

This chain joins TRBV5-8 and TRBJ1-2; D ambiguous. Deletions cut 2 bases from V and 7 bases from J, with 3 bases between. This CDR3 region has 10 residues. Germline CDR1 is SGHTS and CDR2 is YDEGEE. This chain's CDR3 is CASSLGGYTF. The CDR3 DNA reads TGTGCCAGCAGCTTAGGTGGCTACACCTTC.

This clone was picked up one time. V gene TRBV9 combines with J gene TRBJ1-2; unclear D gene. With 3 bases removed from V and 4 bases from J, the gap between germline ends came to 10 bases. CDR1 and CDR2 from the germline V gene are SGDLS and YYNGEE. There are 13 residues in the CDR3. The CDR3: CASSAPFPYGYTF. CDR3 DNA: TGTGCCAGCAGCGCGCCCTTCCCCTATGGCTACACCTTC.

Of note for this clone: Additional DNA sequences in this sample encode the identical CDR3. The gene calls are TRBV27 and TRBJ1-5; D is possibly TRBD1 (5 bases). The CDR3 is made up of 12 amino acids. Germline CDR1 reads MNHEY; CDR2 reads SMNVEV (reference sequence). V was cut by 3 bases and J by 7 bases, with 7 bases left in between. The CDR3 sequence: CASSLGGQPQHF. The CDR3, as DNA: TGTGCCAGCAGTTTGGGGGGACAGCCCCAGCATTTT.